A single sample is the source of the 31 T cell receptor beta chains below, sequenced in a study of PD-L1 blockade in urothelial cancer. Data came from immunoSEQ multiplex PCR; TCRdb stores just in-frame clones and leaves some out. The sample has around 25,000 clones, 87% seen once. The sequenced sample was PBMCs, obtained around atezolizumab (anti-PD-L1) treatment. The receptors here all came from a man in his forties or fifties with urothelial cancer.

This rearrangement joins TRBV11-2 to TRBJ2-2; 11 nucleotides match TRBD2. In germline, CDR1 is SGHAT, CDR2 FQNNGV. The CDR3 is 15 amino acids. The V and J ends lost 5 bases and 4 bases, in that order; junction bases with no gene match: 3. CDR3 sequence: CASSKLAGGTGELFF. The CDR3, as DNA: TGTGCCAGCAGCAAGCTAGCGGGAGGCACCGGGGAGCTGTTTTTT.

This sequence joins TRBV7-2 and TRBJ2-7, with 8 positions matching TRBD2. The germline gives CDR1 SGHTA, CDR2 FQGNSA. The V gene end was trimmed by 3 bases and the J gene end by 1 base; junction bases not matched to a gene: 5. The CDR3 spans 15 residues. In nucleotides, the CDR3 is TGTGCCAGCAGCTTGGCTAGCGGGTATTCCTACGAGCAGTACTTC. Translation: CASSLASGYSYEQYF.

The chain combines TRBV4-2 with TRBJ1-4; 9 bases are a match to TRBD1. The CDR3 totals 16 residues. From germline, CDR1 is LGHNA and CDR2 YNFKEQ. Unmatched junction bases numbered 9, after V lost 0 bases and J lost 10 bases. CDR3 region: CASSQETRDRVGKLFF. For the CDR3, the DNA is TGTGCCAGCAGCCAAGAGACGAGGGACAGGGTTGGAAAACTGTTTTTT.

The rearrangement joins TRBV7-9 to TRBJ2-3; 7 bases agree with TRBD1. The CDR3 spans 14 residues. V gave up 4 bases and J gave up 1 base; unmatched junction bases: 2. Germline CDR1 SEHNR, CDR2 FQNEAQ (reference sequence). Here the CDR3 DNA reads TGTGCCAGCAGCTCGACAGGGCGCACAGATACGCAGTATTTT. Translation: CASSSTGRTDTQYF.

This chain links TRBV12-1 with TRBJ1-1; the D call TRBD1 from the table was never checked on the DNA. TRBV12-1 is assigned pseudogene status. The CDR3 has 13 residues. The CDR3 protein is CASRPPVETEAFF. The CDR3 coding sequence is TGTGCCAGCAGACCGCCAGTCGAAACTGAAGCTTTCTTT.

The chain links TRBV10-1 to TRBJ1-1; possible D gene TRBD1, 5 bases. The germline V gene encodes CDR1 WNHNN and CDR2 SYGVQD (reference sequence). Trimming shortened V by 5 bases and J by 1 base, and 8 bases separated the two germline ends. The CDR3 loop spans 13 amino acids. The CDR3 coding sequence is TGCGCCAGCAGTTATGACAGGAACACTGAAGCTTTCTTT. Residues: CASSYDRNTEAFF.

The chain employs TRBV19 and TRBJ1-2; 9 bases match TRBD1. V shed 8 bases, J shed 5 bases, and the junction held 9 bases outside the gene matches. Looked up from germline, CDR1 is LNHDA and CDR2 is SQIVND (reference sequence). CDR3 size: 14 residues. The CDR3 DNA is TGTGCCAGTGCGCCCATGACAGGGGGATATGGCTACACCTTC. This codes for CASAPMTGGYGYTF.

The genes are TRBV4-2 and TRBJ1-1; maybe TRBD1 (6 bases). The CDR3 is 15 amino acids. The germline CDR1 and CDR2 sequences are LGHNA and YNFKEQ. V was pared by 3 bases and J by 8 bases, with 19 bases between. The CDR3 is CASSHTSGGPTEAFF. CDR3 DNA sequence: TGTGCCAGCAGCCATACCTCCGGGGGGCCCACGGAAGCTTTCTTT.

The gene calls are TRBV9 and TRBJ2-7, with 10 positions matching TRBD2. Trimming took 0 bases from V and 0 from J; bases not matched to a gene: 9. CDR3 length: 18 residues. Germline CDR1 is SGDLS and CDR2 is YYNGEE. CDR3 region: CASSVGTSGNKLSYEQYF. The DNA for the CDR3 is TGTGCCAGCAGCGTAGGGACTAGCGGAAACAAACTCTCCTACGAGCAGTACTTC.

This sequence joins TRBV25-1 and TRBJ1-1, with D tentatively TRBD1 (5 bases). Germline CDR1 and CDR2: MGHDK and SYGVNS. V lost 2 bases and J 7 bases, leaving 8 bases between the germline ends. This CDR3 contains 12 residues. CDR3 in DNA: TGTGCCAGCAGTGAAGGGAGGGGTGAAGCTTTCTTT. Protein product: CASSEGRGEAFF.

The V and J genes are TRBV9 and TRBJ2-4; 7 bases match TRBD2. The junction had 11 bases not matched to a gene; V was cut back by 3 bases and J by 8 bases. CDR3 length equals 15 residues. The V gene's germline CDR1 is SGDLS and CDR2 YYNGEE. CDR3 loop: CASSDHFGGKDIQYF. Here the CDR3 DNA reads TGTGCCAGCAGCGACCATTTCGGGGGGAAGGACATTCAGTACTTC.

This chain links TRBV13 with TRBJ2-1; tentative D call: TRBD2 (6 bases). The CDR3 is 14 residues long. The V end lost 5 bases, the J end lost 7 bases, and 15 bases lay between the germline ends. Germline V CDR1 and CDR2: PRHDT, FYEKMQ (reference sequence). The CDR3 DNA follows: TGTGCCAGCAGCCCTGGGGCCGGGGGAAATGAGCAGTTCTTC. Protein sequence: CASSPGAGGNEQFF.

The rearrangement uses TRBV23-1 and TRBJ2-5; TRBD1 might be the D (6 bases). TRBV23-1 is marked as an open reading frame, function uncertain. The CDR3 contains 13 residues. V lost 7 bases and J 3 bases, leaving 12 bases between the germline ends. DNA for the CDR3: TGCGCCAGCACCCGACAGGTGAAAGAGACCCAGTACTTC. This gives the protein CASTRQVKETQYF.

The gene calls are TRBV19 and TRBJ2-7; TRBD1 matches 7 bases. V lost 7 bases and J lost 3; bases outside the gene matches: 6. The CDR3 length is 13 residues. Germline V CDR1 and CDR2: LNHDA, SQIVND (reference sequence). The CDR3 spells CASNTGQNYEQYF. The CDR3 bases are TGTGCCAGTAATACGGGACAGAACTACGAGCAGTACTTC.

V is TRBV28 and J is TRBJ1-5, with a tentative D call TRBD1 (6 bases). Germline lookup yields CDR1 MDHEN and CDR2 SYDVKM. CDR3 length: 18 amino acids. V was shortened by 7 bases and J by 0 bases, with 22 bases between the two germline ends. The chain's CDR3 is CASNYGTFGPYSNQPQHF. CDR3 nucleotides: TGTGCCAGCAATTATGGGACATTCGGACCATATAGCAATCAGCCCCAGCATTTT.

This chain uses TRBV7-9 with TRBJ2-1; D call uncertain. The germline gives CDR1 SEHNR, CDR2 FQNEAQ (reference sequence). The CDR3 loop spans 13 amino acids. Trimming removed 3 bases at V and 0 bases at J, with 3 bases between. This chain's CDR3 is CASSLSSYNEQFF. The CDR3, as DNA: TGTGCCAGCAGCTTGAGCTCCTACAATGAGCAGTTCTTC.

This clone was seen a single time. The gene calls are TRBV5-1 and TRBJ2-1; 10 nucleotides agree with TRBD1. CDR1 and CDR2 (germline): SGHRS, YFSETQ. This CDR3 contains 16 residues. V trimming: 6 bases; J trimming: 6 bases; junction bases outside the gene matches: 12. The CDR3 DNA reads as TGCGCCAGCACCTTCAGGGGACAGGGGTCGGTCAATGAGCAGTTCTTC. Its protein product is CASTFRGQGSVNEQFF.

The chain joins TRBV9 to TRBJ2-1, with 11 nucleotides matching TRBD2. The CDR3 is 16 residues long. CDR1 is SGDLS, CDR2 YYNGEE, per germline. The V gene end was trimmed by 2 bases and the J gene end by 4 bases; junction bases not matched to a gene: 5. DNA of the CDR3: TGTGCCAGCAGCGTTGGGACTAGCGGAATTTACAATGAGCAGTTCTTC. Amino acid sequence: CASSVGTSGIYNEQFF.

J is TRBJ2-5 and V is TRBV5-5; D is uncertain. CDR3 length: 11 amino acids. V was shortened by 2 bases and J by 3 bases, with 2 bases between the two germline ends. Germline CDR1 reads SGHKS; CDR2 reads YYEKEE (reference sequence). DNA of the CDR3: TGTGCCAGCAGCTTCGAAGAGACCCAGTACTTC. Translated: CASSFEETQYF.

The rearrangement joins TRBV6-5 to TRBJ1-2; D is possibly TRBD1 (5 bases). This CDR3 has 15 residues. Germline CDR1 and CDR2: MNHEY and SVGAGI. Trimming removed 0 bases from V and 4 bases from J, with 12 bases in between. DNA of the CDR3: TGTGCCAGCAGTTACTCGGCGACAGACTCCTATGGCTACACCTTC. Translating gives CASSYSATDSYGYTF.

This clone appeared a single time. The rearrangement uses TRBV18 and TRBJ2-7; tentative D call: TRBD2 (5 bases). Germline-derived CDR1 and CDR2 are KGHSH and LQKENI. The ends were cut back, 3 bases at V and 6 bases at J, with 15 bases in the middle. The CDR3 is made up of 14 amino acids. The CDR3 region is CASSPVPSRGEQYF. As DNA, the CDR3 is TGTGCCAGCTCACCGGTACCGAGTCGGGGCGAGCAGTACTTC. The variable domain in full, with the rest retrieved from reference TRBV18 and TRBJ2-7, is NAGVMQNPRHLVRRRGQEARLRCSPMKGHSHVYWYRQLPEEGLKFMVYLQKENIIDESGMPKERFSAEFPKEGPSILRIQQVVRGDSAAYFCASSPVPSRGEQYFGPGTRLTVT.

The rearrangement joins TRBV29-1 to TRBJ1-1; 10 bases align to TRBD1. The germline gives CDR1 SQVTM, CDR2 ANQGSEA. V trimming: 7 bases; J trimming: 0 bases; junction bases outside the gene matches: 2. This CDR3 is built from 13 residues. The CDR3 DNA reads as TGCAGCGGCGACAGGGGGCTGAACACTGAAGCTTTCTTT. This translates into CSGDRGLNTEAFF.

CDR3 protein: CATLRRAGELFF. CDR3 in DNA: TGTGCCACCCTAAGGAGGGCCGGGGAGCTGTTTTTT. The chain employs TRBV19 and TRBJ2-2; D may be TRBD2 (6 bases). Germline V gives CDR1 LNHDA, CDR2 SQIVND (reference sequence). The length of the CDR3 is 12 residues. Trimming stripped 10 bases from V and 6 bases from J, with 12 bases between.

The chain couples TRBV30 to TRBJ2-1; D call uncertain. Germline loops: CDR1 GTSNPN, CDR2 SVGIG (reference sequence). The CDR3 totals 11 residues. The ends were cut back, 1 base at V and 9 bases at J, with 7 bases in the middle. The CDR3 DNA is TGTGCCTGGAGTGCCCCCCTTGAGCAGTTCTTC. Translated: CAWSAPLEQFF. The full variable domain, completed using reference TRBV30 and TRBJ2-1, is SQTIHQWPATLVQPVGSPLSLECTVEGTSNPNLYWYRQAAGRGLQLLFYSVGIGQISSEVPQNLSASRPQDRQFILSSKKLLLSDSGFYLCAWSAPLEQFFGPGTRLTVL.

This CDR3 reads CASSSGFTYNEQFF. DNA for the CDR3: TGTGCCAGCAGCAGCGGGTTTACCTACAATGAGCAGTTCTTC. The chain links TRBV7-2 to TRBJ2-1; D possibly corresponds to TRBD2 (6 bases). The CDR3 spans 14 residues. V lost 5 bases and J lost 2, with 10 bases in between. Per germline, CDR1 SGHTA and CDR2 FQGNSA.

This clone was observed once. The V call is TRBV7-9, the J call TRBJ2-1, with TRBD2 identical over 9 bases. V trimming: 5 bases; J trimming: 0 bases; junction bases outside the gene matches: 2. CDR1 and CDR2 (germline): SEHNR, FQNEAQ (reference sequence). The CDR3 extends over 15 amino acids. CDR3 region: CASSNSGSSYNEQFF. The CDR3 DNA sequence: TGTGCCAGCAGCAATAGCGGGAGCTCCTACAATGAGCAGTTCTTC.

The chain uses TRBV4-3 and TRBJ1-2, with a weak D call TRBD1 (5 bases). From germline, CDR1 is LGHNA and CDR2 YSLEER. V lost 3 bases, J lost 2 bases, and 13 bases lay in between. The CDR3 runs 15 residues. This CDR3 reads CASSHRTRENYGYTF. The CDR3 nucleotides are TGCGCCAGCAGCCATAGAACCAGGGAAAACTATGGCTACACCTTC.

This chain's CDR3 is CASSLQGISSGNTIYF. The CDR3 nucleotides are TGTGCCAGCAGCCTACAGGGCATCAGCTCTGGAAACACCATATATTTT. The chain couples TRBV28 to TRBJ1-3; D is perhaps TRBD1 (6 bases). Germline CDR1 reads MDHEN; CDR2 reads SYDVKM. V lost 6 bases and J 0 bases, leaving 15 bases between the germline ends. The CDR3 contains 16 residues.

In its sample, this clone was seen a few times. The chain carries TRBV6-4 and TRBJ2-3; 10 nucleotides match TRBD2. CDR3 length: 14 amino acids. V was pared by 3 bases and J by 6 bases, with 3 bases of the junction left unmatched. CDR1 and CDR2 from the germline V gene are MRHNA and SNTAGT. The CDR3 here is CASSEAGGRDTQYF. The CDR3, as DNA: TGTGCCAGCAGTGAAGCGGGGGGGCGGGATACGCAGTATTTT.

The CDR3 DNA reads TGCGCCAGCAGTGCGAGCGGGGTCCACGAGCAGTACTTC. Its translation: CASSASGVHEQYF. V usage is TRBV10-1 and J usage is TRBJ2-7, with 7 bases that match TRBD2. Germline CDR1 WNHNN, CDR2 SYGVQD (reference sequence). The CDR3 totals 13 residues. Trimming at V came to 4 bases and at J to 5 bases, leaving 5 bases not matched to a gene.

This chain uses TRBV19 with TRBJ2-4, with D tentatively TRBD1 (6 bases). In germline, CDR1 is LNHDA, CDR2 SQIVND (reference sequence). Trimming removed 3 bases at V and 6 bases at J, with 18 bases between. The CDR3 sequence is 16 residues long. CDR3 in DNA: TGTGCCAGTAGTATTTTCGGACAGTCCGTTACAAACATTCAGTACTTC. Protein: CASSIFGQSVTNIQYF.